The 10 T cell receptor beta chains given below trace back to one sample, sequenced in a study of control samples from healthy donors and cancer patients (dated by TCRdb to 2020 to 2021). Library prep was done by the immunoSEQ multiplex PCR assay. TCRdb mirrors the immuneACCESS table, restricted to in-frame sequences. Some clones are absent from its copies; in checked studies, under half trace to an unresolved V gene, and the reason for the others is unknown. Across this sample there are roughly 130,000 clones, with 85% to 95% seen only once. Together, the top ten hold 3.5% to 4% of the sample. Sequences were obtained from blood. These TCRs come from a young man in good health.

The chain employs TRBV7-8 and TRBJ2-5; 14 bases are a match to TRBD2. V dropped 5 bases and J dropped 2; count of bases not matched to a gene: 4. The CDR3 is 16 residues long. Germline CDR1 and CDR2: SGHVS and FQNEAQ. In DNA, the CDR3 is TGTGCCAGCAGCCCCAGACTAGCGGGGGGGCAAGAGACCCAGTACTTC. Protein sequence: CASSPRLAGGQETQYF.

V is TRBV9 and J is TRBJ2-1; D is unresolved. Deletions cut 0 bases from V and 2 bases from J, with 9 bases between. CDR3 length: 15 amino acids. In germline, CDR1 is SGDLS, CDR2 YYNGEE. The CDR3 here is CASSVVGSAYNEQFF. DNA of the CDR3: TGTGCCAGCAGCGTAGTGGGTTCCGCCTACAATGAGCAGTTCTTC.

A single count supports this clone. The CDR3 nucleotides read TGTGCCAGCAGTTACCCGCGGGGTGGGGGGTTGGTCGAGCAGTACTTC. Protein sequence: CASSYPRGGGLVEQYF. The V gene is TRBV6-5, the J gene TRBJ2-7; D may be TRBD2 (6 bases). The CDR3 sequence is 16 residues long. Germline CDR1 is MNHEY and CDR2 is SVGAGI. Trimming removed 2 bases at V and 6 bases at J, with 20 bases between.

Concerning this clone: Other DNA sequences of this sample code for an identical CDR3. The chain has TRBV4-1 and TRBJ2-7, with 7 bases identical to TRBD1. The CDR3 covers 15 residues. V trimming: 0 bases; J trimming: 2 bases; junction bases outside the gene matches: 4. CDR1 and CDR2 (germline): MGHRA, YSYEKL. The CDR3 protein is CASSQDRDSTYEQYF. CDR3 in DNA: TGCGCCAGCAGCCAAGATCGGGACAGTACCTACGAGCAGTACTTC.

J is TRBJ1-5 and V is TRBV11-2; D is undetermined. Germline V lookup: CDR1 SGHAT, CDR2 FQNNGV. V lost 4 bases and J lost 0, with 4 bases in between. The CDR3 is 13 residues long. The CDR3 reads CASSSYSNQPQHF. In nucleotides, the CDR3 is TGTGCCAGCAGCTCCTATAGCAATCAGCCCCAGCATTTT.

The genes are TRBV19 and TRBJ1-4; D unclear. CDR3 size: 13 residues. The V and J ends lost 4 bases and 6 bases respectively, with 9 bases between them. Germline V gives CDR1 LNHDA, CDR2 SQIVND (reference sequence). CDR3 in DNA: TGTGCCAGTAGTACCGGGCGATATGAAAAACTGTTTTTT. Protein sequence: CASSTGRYEKLFF. Based on the CDR3 plus reference TRBV19 and TRBJ1-4, the full variable domain is DGGITQSPKYLFRKEGQNVTLSCEQNLNHDAMYWYRQDPGQGLRLIYYSQIVNDFQKGDIAEGYSVSREKKESFPLTVTSAQKNPTAFYLCASSTGRYEKLFFGSGTQLSVL.

The chain has TRBV4-3 and TRBJ2-2; unclear D gene. Deletions cut 0 bases from V and 6 bases from J, with 11 bases between. Germline loops: CDR1 LGHNA, CDR2 YSLEER. CDR3 length: 15 residues. For the CDR3, the DNA is TGCGCCAGCAGCCAAGATTCCGGAGTGGCCGGGGAGCTGTTTTTT. Amino acid sequence: CASSQDSGVAGELFF.

This chain uses TRBV13 with TRBJ2-7, with 10 bases matching TRBD1. This CDR3 has 14 amino acids. V lost 6 bases and J lost 2; bases outside the gene matches: 4. The V gene's germline CDR1 is PRHDT and CDR2 FYEKMQ (reference sequence). The CDR3 reads CASSWTGGAYEQYF. CDR3 DNA sequence: TGTGCCAGCAGTTGGACAGGGGGGGCCTACGAGCAGTACTTC.

The chain recombines TRBV7-2 with TRBJ1-4, with D possibly TRBD1 on 5 matching bases. V shed 5 bases and J shed 7 bases, with 17 bases lying between them. Germline CDR1 is SGHTA and CDR2 is FQGNSA. CDR3 length: 15 residues. CDR3 region: CASSDVRSRAEKLFF. The CDR3 nucleotides are TGTGCCAGCAGCGACGTCAGGAGCAGGGCTGAAAAACTGTTTTTT. The variable domain in full, with the rest retrieved from reference TRBV7-2 and TRBJ1-4, is GAGVSQSPSNKVTEKGKDVELRCDPISGHTALYWYRQSLGQGLEFLIYFQGNSAPDKSGLPSDRFSAERTGGSVSTLTIQRTQQEDSAVYLCASSDVRSRAEKLFFGSGTQLSVL.

The J gene is TRBJ1-1, the V gene TRBV5-4; D gene uncertain. The CDR3 sequence is 13 residues long. From germline, CDR1 is SGHNT and CDR2 YYREEE (reference sequence). Trimming cost V 5 bases and J 2 bases, with 10 bases left between them. In DNA, the CDR3 is TGTGCCAGCAGGCCGGACGCAAACACTGAAGCTTTCTTT. Protein sequence: CASRPDANTEAFF.